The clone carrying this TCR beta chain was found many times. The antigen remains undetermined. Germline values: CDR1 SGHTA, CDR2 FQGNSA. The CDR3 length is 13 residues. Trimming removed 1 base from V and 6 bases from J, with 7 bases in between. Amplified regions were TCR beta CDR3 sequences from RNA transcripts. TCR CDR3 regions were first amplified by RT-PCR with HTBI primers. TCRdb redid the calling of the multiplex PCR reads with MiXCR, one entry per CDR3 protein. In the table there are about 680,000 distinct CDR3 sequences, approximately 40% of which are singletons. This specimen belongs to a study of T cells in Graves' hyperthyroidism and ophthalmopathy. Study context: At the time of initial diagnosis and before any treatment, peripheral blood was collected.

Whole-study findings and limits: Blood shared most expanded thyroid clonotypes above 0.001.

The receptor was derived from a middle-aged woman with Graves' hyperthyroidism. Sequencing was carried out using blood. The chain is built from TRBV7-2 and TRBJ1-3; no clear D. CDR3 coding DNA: TGTGCCAGCAGCTTAGGAGGTACAAACACCATATATTTT. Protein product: CASSLGGTNTIYF.